This is a list of T cell receptor beta chains from one sample in a study of T cells in localized non-small cell lung cancer. Clones were sequenced by immunoSEQ multiplex PCR, and TCRdb holds only the in-frame ones, with some missing. Of thousands of clones detected, around 20% appear once; the ten largest clones hold roughly 18%. The material was lung tumor tissue, obtained before any cancer treatment. The origin of the receptors is a male donor aged 60 or over with stage I lung adenocarcinoma. The CDR3 runs from the conserved cysteine through the conserved F or W. D genes are given only for firm matches. Some rows mark clone size as missing; the rest say once, few, many or name a class of expanded clone.

-	TRBV6-8	TRBJ2-1	few	CASSSGFNYNEQFF	TGTGCCAGCAGTTCAGGCTTTAACTACAATGAGCAGTTCTTC
-	TRBV14	TRBJ1-1	few	CASSPRRNTEAFF	TGTGCCAGCAGCCCGCGCAGGAACACTGAAGCTTTCTTT
-	TRBV4-1	TRBJ2-3	many	CASSLQLDGDTQYF	TGCGCCAGCAGCCTTCAACTCGACGGGGATACGCAGTATTTT
-	TRBV6-8	TRBJ2-1	-	CASSSTSWGQFF	TGTGCCAGCAGTTCGACTAGTTGGGGGCAGTTCTTC
TRBD1	TRBV9	TRBJ1-2	-	CASSPNRGFDGYTF	TGTGCCAGCAGCCCCAACAGGGGGTTCGATGGCTACACCTTC
-	TRBV19	TRBJ1-2	-	CASTLTPGITSSYGYTF	TGTGCCAGTACCCTCACCCCGGGCATAACTTCTTCCTATGGCTACACCTTC
TRBD1	TRBV23-1	TRBJ2-6	-	CASSHGQGAFGANVLTF	TGCGCCAGCAGTCACGGGCAGGGGGCGTTTGGGGCCAACGTCCTGACTTTC
-	TRBV6-8	TRBJ2-7	few	CASSYSMWESQEQYF	TGTGCCAGCAGTTACTCGATGTGGGAGAGTCAAGAGCAGTACTTC
TRBD2	TRBV6-8	TRBJ2-7	few	CASSGLATNYEQYF	TGTGCCAGCAGCGGACTAGCGACAAATTACGAGCAGTACTTC
-	TRBV6-1	TRBJ1-1	few	CASSEALLGGAQAEAFF	TGTGCCAGCAGTGAAGCGCTTTTGGGGGGGGCGCAGGCTGAAGCTTTCTTT
TRBD2	TRBV9	TRBJ2-3	-	CASSGSGSVSDTQYF	TGTGCCAGCAGCGGAAGCGGGAGTGTCTCAGATACGCAGTATTTT
-	TRBV11-3	TRBJ1-5	-	CASSSGSVNQPQHF	TGTGCCAGCAGCTCAGGGTCAGTCAATCAGCCCCAGCATTTT